This entry describes one T cell receptor (beta chain). The antigen is unknown. Deletions cut 6 bases from V and 2 bases from J, with 3 bases between. The CDR3 contains 11 residues. CDR1 LNHDA and CDR2 SQIVND come from the germline V gene (reference sequence). The data were obtained in a study of cytotoxic CD8 clonotypes in ibrutinib-treated CLL. Findings of the study overall: Pretreatment clonality was elevated relative to age-matched healthy donors and paralleled circulating CD8+ T-cell counts.

Generated by immunoSEQ multiplex PCR, the TCRdb table keeps only in-frame clones and is missing some. The repertoire has about 40,000 clones, around 70% of them found once; the top ten carry roughly a tenth. Source: PBMCs, taken at disease progression, from a patient treated with ibrutinib. The chain recombines TRBV19 with TRBJ2-3; D gene uncertain. This sequence originates from a human donor with chronic lymphocytic leukemia. CDR3 DNA sequence: TGTGCCAGTAGGTACACAGATACGCAGTATTTT. Translated, it gives CASRYTDTQYF.